This TCR beta chain was captured by sequencing in a study of blood T cell repertoires in COVID-19. The V end lost 2 bases, the J end lost 2 bases, and 10 bases lay between the germline ends. CDR3 length: 14 amino acids. The V gene's germline CDR1 is SGHNT and CDR2 YYREEE (reference sequence). Assay: immunoSEQ multiplex PCR; the TCRdb copy retains only in-frame clones and omits some. Of roughly 250,000 clones listed, around 90% were seen once; the top ten hold roughly 7%. A few counts support this clone. This rearrangement joins TRBV5-4 to TRBJ1-2; tentatively, D is TRBD1 (6 bases). Sequenced: peripheral blood. This clonotype was obtained from a man in his sixties who had recovered from COVID-19. The CDR3 DNA sequence: TGTGCCAGCAGCTTAATGGACAGAAACTATGGCTACACCTTC. Protein: CASSLMDRNYGYTF. The whole variable domain, filled in from reference TRBV5-4 and TRBJ1-2, reads ETGVTQSPTHLIKTRGQQVTLRCSSQSGHNTVSWYQQALGQGPQFIFQYYREEENGRGNFPPRFSGLQFPNYSSELNVNALELDDSALYLCASSLMDRNYGYTFGSGTRLTVV.